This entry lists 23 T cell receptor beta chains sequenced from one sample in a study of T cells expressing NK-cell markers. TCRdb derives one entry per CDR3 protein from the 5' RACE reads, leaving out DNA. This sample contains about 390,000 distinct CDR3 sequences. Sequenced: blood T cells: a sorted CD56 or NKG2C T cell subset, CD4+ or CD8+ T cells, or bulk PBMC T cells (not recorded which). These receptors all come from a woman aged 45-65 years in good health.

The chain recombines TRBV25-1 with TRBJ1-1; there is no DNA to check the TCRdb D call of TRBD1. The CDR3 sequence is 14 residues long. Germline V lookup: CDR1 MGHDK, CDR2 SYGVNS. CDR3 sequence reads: CASSRGQGVTEAFF. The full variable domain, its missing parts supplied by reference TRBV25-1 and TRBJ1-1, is EADIYQTPRYLVIGTGKKITLECSQTMGHDKMYWYQQDPGMELHLIHYSYGVNSTEKGDLSSESTVSRIRTEHFPLTLESARPSHTSQYLCASSRGQGVTEAFFGQGTRLTVV.

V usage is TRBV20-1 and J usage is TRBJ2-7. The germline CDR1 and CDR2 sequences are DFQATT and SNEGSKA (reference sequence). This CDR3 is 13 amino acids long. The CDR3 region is CSARGLARYEQYF.

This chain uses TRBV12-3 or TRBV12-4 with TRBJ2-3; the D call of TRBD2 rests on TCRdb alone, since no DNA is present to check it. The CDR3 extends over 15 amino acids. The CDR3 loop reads CASMFQGLSTDTQYF.

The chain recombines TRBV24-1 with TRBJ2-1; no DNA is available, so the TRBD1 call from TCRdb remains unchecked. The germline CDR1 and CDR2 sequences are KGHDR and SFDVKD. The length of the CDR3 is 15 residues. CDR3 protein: CATSDRGKEIDEQFF.

CDR3 region: CASGGGVYNEQFF. This rearrangement joins TRBV6-1 to TRBJ2-1; lacking DNA, the TRBD1 call made by TCRdb goes unchecked. The CDR3 consists of 13 residues. The germline gives CDR1 MNHNS, CDR2 SASEGT.

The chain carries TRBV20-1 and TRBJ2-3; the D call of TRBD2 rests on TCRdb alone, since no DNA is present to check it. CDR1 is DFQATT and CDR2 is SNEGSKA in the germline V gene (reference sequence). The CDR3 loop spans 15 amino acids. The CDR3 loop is CSARVRTDPGDTQYF.

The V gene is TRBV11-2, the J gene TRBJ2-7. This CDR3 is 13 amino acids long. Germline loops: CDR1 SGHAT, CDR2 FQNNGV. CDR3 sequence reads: CASSSGPVYEQYF.

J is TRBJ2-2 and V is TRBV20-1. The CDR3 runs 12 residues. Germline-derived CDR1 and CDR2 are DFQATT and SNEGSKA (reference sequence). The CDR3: CSVGMNTGELFF.

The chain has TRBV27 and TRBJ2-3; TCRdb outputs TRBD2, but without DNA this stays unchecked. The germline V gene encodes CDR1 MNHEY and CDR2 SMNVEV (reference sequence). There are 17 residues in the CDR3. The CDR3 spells CASRRTSGRAVPDTQYF.

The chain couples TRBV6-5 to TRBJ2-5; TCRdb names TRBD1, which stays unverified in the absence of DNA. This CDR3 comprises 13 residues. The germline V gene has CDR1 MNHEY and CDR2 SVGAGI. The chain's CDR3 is CASRRGWGETQYF.

The CDR3 region is CASRNTTSFYEQYF. The chain recombines TRBV27 with TRBJ2-7. This CDR3 region has 14 residues. Germline V gene data show CDR1 as MNHEY and CDR2 as SMNVEV (reference sequence).

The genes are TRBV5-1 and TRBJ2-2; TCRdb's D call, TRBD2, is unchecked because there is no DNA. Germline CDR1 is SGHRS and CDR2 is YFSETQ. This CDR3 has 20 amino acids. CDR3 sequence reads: CASSPRQRKGLAGGTGELFF.

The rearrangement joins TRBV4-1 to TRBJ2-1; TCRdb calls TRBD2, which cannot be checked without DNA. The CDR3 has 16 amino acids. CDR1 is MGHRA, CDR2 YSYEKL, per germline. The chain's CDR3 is CASSQSGLAGINEQFF.

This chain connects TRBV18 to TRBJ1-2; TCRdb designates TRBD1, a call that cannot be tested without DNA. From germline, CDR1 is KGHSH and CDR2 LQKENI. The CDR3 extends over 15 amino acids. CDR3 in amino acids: CASSPQLDSTYGYTF.

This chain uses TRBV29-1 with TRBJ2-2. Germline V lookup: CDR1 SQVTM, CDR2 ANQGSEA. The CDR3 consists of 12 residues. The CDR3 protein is CSGGEPPGELFF.

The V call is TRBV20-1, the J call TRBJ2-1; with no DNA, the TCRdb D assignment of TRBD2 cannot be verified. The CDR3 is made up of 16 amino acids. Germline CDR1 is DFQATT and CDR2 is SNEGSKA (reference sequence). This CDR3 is CSARNFERESYNEQFF.

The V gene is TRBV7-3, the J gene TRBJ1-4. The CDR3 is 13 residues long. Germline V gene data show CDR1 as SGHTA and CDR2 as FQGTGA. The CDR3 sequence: CASSLSGGEKLFF.

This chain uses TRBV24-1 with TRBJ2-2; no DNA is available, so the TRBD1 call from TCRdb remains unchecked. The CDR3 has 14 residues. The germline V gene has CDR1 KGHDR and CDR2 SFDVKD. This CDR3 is CASAGTTNTGELFF.

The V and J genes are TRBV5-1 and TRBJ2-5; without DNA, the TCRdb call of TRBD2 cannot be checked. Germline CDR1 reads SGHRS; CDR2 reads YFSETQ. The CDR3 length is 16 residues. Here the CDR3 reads CASSLQGLAGQETQYF.

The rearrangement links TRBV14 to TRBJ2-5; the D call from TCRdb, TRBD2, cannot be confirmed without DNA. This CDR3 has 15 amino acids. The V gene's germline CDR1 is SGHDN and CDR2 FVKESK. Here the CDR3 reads CASSPLAGGSETQYF.

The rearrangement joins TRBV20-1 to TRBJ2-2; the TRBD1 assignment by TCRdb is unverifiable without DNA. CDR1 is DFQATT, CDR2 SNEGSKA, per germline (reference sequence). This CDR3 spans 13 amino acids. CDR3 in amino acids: CSAPGVNTGELFF.

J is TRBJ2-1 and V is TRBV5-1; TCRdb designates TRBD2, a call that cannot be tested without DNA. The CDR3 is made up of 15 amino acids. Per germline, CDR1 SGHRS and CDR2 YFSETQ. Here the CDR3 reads CASSLDTGSSHEQFF.

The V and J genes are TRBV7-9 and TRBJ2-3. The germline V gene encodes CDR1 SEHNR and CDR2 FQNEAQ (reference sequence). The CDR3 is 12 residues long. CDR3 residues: CASGVVTDTQYF.